The 28 T cell receptor beta chains below come from one sample, sequenced in a study of T cell responses to AZD1222 COVID-19 vaccine. Repertoires were generated with immunoSEQ multiplex PCR, while TCRdb's copy carries only in-frame clones and drops some. The repertoire holds approximately 150,000 clones, with roughly nine tenths as singletons. The sequencing used peripheral blood, collected 28 days after the second AZD1222 dose. The receptors were gathered from an adult who received the AZD1222 COVID-19 vaccine.

This clone was found once. This chain connects TRBV7-9 to TRBJ1-4; 7 bases match TRBD1. Germline lookup yields CDR1 SEHNR and CDR2 FQNEAQ (reference sequence). Trimming cost V 3 bases and J 8 bases; bases outside gene matches: 12. The CDR3 runs 16 residues. CDR3 residues: CASSFPAEGAREKLFF. In nucleotides, the CDR3 is TGTGCCAGCAGCTTCCCGGCGGAGGGGGCTAGAGAAAAACTGTTTTTT.

V usage is TRBV6-1 and J usage is TRBJ2-3, with no clear D. CDR3 length: 15 amino acids. Trimming removed 1 base at V and 2 bases at J, with 10 bases between. From germline, CDR1 is MNHNS and CDR2 SASEGT. The CDR3: CASSEEDGPTDTQYF. Written as DNA, the CDR3 is TGTGCCAGCAGTGAAGAGGACGGCCCCACAGATACGCAGTATTTT.

The J gene is TRBJ1-1, the V gene TRBV4-3, with a weak D call TRBD1 (5 bases). The CDR3 contains 16 residues. With 0 bases removed from V and 3 bases from J, the gap between germline ends came to 14 bases. Germline V lookup: CDR1 LGHNA, CDR2 YSLEER. The CDR3 bases are TGCGCCAGCAGCCAAGATGGGGGAGCCGCCTACACTGAAGCTTTCTTT. This encodes CASSQDGGAAYTEAFF.

This clone was recorded a few times. The chain carries TRBV6-4 and TRBJ2-2; TRBD2 is a possible D gene (6 bases). The V end was cut by 2 bases, the J end by 6 bases, with 10 bases between. The CDR3 is 14 residues long. From germline, CDR1 is MRHNA and CDR2 SNTAGT. The CDR3 loop reads CASSDRGEAGELFF. CDR3 DNA: TGTGCCAGCAGTGACAGAGGGGAGGCCGGGGAGCTGTTTTTT.

The V gene is TRBV27, the J gene TRBJ2-7; weak D call: TRBD2 (6 bases). CDR1 and CDR2 from the germline V gene are MNHEY and SMNVEV (reference sequence). The V end lost 6 bases, the J end lost 2 bases, and 14 bases lay between the germline ends. CDR3 length: 14 residues. CDR3 nucleotides: TGTGCCAGCAGAAGACTAGGAGACCCCTACGAGCAGTACTTC. Its protein product is CASRRLGDPYEQYF.

Remarks on this clone: At the DNA level, this CDR3 is encoded by other sequences in the same sample as well. This chain uses TRBV18 with TRBJ1-2; the match to TRBD1 covers 11 bases. The ends lost 2 bases at V and 5 bases at J; junction bases unmatched: 1. Germline V gives CDR1 KGHSH, CDR2 LQKENI. This CDR3 is 14 amino acids long. The CDR3 loop is CASSPGTGGYGYTF. For the CDR3, the DNA is TGTGCCAGCTCACCAGGGACAGGGGGGTATGGCTACACCTTC.

The chain recombines TRBV19 with TRBJ1-1, with 9 nucleotides matching TRBD1. V lost 4 bases, J lost 0 bases, and 3 bases stayed unmatched. This CDR3 has 15 residues. The germline CDR1 and CDR2 sequences are LNHDA and SQIVND (reference sequence). In nucleotides, the CDR3 is TGTGCCAGTAGTAAGGGGGACAGGGTGAACACTGAAGCTTTCTTT. Translation: CASSKGDRVNTEAFF.

This clone was counted a single time. The chain employs TRBV10-3 and TRBJ2-3; 10 bases agree with TRBD2. Losses at the gene ends were 7 bases for V and 0 bases for J; bases not matched to a gene: 16. CDR3 length: 19 amino acids. In germline, CDR1 is ENHRY, CDR2 SYGVKD. CDR3: CAIKKASGGAPLSTDTQYF. The CDR3 DNA is TGTGCCATCAAGAAGGCTAGCGGGGGCGCCCCTCTAAGCACAGATACGCAGTATTTT.

This clone was picked up one time. The rearrangement links TRBV7-9 to TRBJ1-1; D is possibly TRBD1 (5 bases). CDR1 is SEHNR, CDR2 FQNEAQ, per germline (reference sequence). Trimming cost V 2 bases and J 1 base, with 11 bases left between them. CDR3 size: 15 residues. CDR3 sequence (DNA): TGTGCCAGCAGCTTATGGCAGGGTTGGAACACTGAAGCTTTCTTT. Translation: CASSLWQGWNTEAFF.

V and J are TRBV5-5 and TRBJ1-2, with TRBD1 matching 9 bases. Losses at the gene ends were 4 bases for V and 3 bases for J; bases not matched to a gene: 10. This CDR3 contains 16 residues. CDR1 is SGHKS and CDR2 is YYEKEE in the germline V gene (reference sequence). This CDR3 reads CASSRAGTGLDYGYTF. CDR3 bases: TGTGCCAGCAGCAGAGCCGGGACAGGGTTAGACTATGGCTACACCTTC. Full variable domain (missing parts from reference TRBV5-5 and TRBJ1-2): DAGVTQSPTHLIKTRGQQVTLRCSPISGHKSVSWYQQVLGQGPQFIFQYYEKEERGRGNFPDRFSARQFPNYSSELNVNALLLGDSALYLCASSRAGTGLDYGYTFGSGTRLTVV.

The chain carries TRBV3-1 (or the pseudogene TRBV3-2) and TRBJ1-1; 7 bases map to TRBD1. J lost 0 bases, V lost 0 bases, and 4 bases had no gene match. This CDR3 contains 16 residues. Germline V gene sequence: CDR1 LGHDT, CDR2 YNNKEL (reference sequence). The CDR3 loop reads CASSQDGTAMNTEAFF. In DNA form, the CDR3 reads TGTGCCAGCAGCCAAGATGGGACAGCCATGAACACTGAAGCTTTCTTT.

V is TRBV3-1 (or the pseudogene TRBV3-2) and J is TRBJ2-3; a weak D match, TRBD2 (5 bases). The CDR3 length is 11 residues. Germline CDR1 LGHDT, CDR2 YNNKEL (reference sequence). V dropped 4 bases and J dropped 11 bases, with 10 bases sitting between them. CDR3 region: CASSPGSKQYF. CDR3 coding DNA: TGTGCCAGCAGCCCGGGGTCAAAGCAGTATTTT.

V usage is TRBV2 and J usage is TRBJ1-4; 7 nucleotides align to TRBD1. The germline V gene encodes CDR1 SNHLY and CDR2 FYNNEI. The CDR3 length is 14 residues. V dropped 9 bases and J dropped 8; count of bases not matched to a gene: 12. The CDR3: CASEGAGSGEKLFF. The CDR3 coding sequence is TGTGCCAGTGAGGGGGCCGGATCGGGAGAAAAACTGTTTTTT.

This sequence joins TRBV5-1 and TRBJ2-5, with a weak D call TRBD2 (5 bases). Germline values: CDR1 SGHRS, CDR2 YFSETQ. With 2 bases removed from V and 3 bases from J, the gap between germline ends came to 11 bases. This CDR3 has 14 amino acids. The CDR3 DNA is TGCGCCAGCAGCTTCGATACTAGGAAAGAGACCCAGTACTTC. Translated, it gives CASSFDTRKETQYF. The complete variable domain, with remaining parts taken from reference TRBV5-1 and TRBJ2-5, reads KAGVTQTPRYLIKTRGQQVTLSCSPISGHRSVSWYQQTPGQGLQFLFEYFSETQRNKGNFPGRFSGRQFSNSRSEMNVSTLELGDSALYLCASSFDTRKETQYFGPGTRLLVL.

CDR3 DNA: TGTGCCAGCAGCTTAGGAGGGCCCGACGGCTACACCTTC. Protein: CASSLGGPDGYTF. The V gene is TRBV7-9, the J gene TRBJ1-2, with D unresolved. V was cut by 1 base and J by 8 bases, with 11 bases left in between. CDR3 length equals 13 residues. Germline V CDR1 and CDR2: SEHNR, FQNEAQ (reference sequence).

J is TRBJ1-2 and V is TRBV7-3; tentatively, D is TRBD1 (6 bases). Trimming stripped 4 bases from V and 0 bases from J, with 12 bases between. In germline, CDR1 is SGHTA, CDR2 FQGTGA. CDR3 length equals 15 residues. CDR3 sequence: CASSSGQSPNYGYTF. CDR3 coding DNA: TGTGCCAGCAGCTCCGGACAGAGCCCTAACTATGGCTACACCTTC.

The gene calls are TRBV6-1 and TRBJ1-5; 7 bases map to TRBD1. From germline, CDR1 is MNHNS and CDR2 SASEGT. CDR3 length: 19 residues. V was clipped by 4 bases and J by 0 bases; unmatched bases: 15. CDR3: CASSALRTGRLGSNQPQHF. In DNA, the CDR3 is TGTGCCAGCAGTGCCTTAAGGACAGGCCGCTTGGGTAGCAATCAGCCCCAGCATTTT.

The chain carries TRBV3-1 (or the pseudogene TRBV3-2) and TRBJ2-7, with TRBD2 matching over 14 bases. Per germline, CDR1 LGHDT and CDR2 YNNKEL (reference sequence). Trimming at V came to 5 bases and at J to 4 bases, leaving 16 bases not matched to a gene. The CDR3 sequence is 19 residues long. The CDR3 bases are TGTGCCAGCAGCAGAAAAGGGACTAGCGGGAGTTCAGGTGGATACGAGCAGTACTTC. It encodes CASSRKGTSGSSGGYEQYF.

V usage is TRBV29-1 and J usage is TRBJ1-2; D uncertain. The germline V gene encodes CDR1 SQVTM and CDR2 ANQGSEA. V was trimmed by 0 bases and J by 11 bases, leaving 10 bases between them. This CDR3 region has 11 residues. Written as DNA, the CDR3 is TGCAGCGTTGAAGATCGTATGGGATACACCTTC. As protein: CSVEDRMGYTF.

The chain uses TRBV10-3 and TRBJ2-7; 7 positions match TRBD1. Germline V gene lookup returns CDR1 ENHRY and CDR2 SYGVKD. The CDR3 runs to 13 residues. Trimming cost V 6 bases and J 6 bases; bases outside gene matches: 8. The chain's CDR3 is CAISSGQPPEQYV. The CDR3 coding sequence is TGTGCCATCAGCTCGGGACAGCCACCCGAGCAGTACGTC.

V is TRBV15 and J is TRBJ2-5; D call uncertain. The CDR3 contains 15 residues. CDR1 and CDR2 from the germline V gene are LNHNV and YYDKDF (reference sequence). The V and J ends lost 0 bases and 2 bases respectively, with 10 bases between them. DNA for the CDR3: TGTGCCACCAGCAGAGATCTTGGCAGACAAGAGACCCAGTACTTC. This translates into CATSRDLGRQETQYF.

This clone showed up just a few times. V and J are TRBV7-9 and TRBJ1-5; perhaps TRBD1 as D (6 bases). Germline V gene data show CDR1 as SEHNR and CDR2 as FQNEAQ (reference sequence). The V end lost 6 bases, the J end lost 5 bases, and 14 bases lay between the germline ends. CDR3 length: 14 residues. The DNA of the CDR3 is TGTGCCAGCAGTCAAGGGGGGGTGGATCAGCCCCAGCATTTT. Protein product: CASSQGGVDQPQHF. The variable domain in full, completed from reference TRBV7-9 and TRBJ1-5, reads DTGVSQNPRHKITKRGQNVTFRCDPISEHNRLYWYRQTLGQGPEFLTYFQNEAQLEKSRLLSDRFSAERPKGSFSTLEIQRTEQGDSAMYLCASSQGGVDQPQHFGDGTRLSIL.

This chain uses TRBV9 with TRBJ1-1; 9 bases fit TRBD1. CDR1 is SGDLS, CDR2 YYNGEE, per germline. The CDR3 loop spans 15 amino acids. After removal of 4 bases from V and 4 bases from J, the junction contained 8 bases not matched to a gene. CDR3 sequence: CASSSLTGGGTEAFF. The CDR3 region has the DNA TGTGCCAGCAGCTCCTTGACAGGGGGTGGCACTGAAGCTTTCTTT.

The chain uses TRBV4-3 and TRBJ1-2; 7 nucleotides line up with TRBD1. This CDR3 region has 17 residues. V dropped 1 base and J dropped 4; count of bases not matched to a gene: 12. Germline lookup yields CDR1 LGHNA and CDR2 YSLEER. The DNA of the CDR3 is TGCGCCAGCAGCCAAGGGGCAGGGGGAGATAATGGCTATGGCTACACCTTC. Translating gives CASSQGAGGDNGYGYTF.

This chain joins TRBV9 and TRBJ2-5; perhaps TRBD2 as D (5 bases). The V end was cut by 3 bases, the J end by 2 bases, with 14 bases between. CDR1 and CDR2 from the germline V gene are SGDLS and YYNGEE. This CDR3 contains 15 residues. For the CDR3, the DNA is TGTGCCAGCAGCGGGGCAGAGGGAACACAAGAGACCCAGTACTTC. This translates into CASSGAEGTQETQYF.

This chain links TRBV18 with TRBJ2-7; 8 bases fit TRBD2. Trimming at V came to 3 bases and at J to 6 bases, leaving 7 bases not matched to a gene. The CDR3 extends over 14 amino acids. Germline loops: CDR1 KGHSH, CDR2 LQKENI. The CDR3 DNA follows: TGTGCCAGCTCACCCCCCCGGGAGGGCGGCGAGCAGTACTTC. Encoded protein: CASSPPREGGEQYF.

This clone has only one observation. V usage is TRBV28 and J usage is TRBJ1-5; D is possibly TRBD1 (5 bases). The CDR3 runs to 13 residues. Trimming took off 5 bases at V and 6 bases at J, with 11 bases between the two ends. Germline CDR1 is MDHEN and CDR2 is SYDVKM. The CDR3 coding sequence is TGTGCCAGCAGTGCGGTCGGGGGTCAGCCCCAGCATTTT. It encodes CASSAVGGQPQHF.

The chain recombines TRBV15 with TRBJ2-1; D unclear. The germline gives CDR1 LNHNV, CDR2 YYDKDF (reference sequence). Trimming cost V 0 bases and J 4 bases, with 10 bases left between them. The CDR3 contains 15 residues. CDR3 in DNA: TGTGCCACCAGCAGAGAGGTGGGGTGGTACAATGAGCAGTTCTTC. Amino acid sequence: CATSREVGWYNEQFF.